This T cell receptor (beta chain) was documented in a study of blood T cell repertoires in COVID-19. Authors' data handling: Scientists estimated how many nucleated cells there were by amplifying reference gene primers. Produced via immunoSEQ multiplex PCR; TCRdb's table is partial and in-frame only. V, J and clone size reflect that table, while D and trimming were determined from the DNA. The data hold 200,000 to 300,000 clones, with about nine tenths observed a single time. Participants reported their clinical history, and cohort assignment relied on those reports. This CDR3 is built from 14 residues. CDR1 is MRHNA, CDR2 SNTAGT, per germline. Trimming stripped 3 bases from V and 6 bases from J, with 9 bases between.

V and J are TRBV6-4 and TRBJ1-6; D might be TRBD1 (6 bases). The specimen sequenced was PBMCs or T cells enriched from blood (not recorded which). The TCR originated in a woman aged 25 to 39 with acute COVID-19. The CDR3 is CASSDGQSNSPLHF. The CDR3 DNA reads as TGTGCCAGCAGTGATGGACAGAGTAATTCACCCCTCCACTTT.